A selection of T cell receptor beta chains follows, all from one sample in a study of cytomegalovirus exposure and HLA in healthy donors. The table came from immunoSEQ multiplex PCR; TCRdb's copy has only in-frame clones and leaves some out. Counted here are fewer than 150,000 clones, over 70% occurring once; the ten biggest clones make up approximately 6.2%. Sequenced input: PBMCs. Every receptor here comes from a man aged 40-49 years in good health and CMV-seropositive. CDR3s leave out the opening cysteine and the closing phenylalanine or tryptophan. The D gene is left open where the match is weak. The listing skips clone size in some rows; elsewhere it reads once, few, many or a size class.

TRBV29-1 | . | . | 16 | SVEVPRDKVSSSYGYT
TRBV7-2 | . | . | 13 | ASSLERGMWTEAF
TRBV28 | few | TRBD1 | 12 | ASSTGATNEKLF
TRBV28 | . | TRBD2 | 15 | ASSLGGGAPRGATQY
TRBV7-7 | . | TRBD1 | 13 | ASSPGTGASYEQY
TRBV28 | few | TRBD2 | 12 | ASSFGGAREEQY
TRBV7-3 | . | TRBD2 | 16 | ASSLAPRTSGSTDTQY
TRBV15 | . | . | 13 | ATSRVGGGNYGYT
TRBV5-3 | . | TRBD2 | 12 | ARNSREAQETQY
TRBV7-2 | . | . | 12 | ASSPKDRFYEQY
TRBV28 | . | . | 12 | ASSLPGTSGGYT
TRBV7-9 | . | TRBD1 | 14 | ASSVMGGQGSSPLH
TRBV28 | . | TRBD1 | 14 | ASSFHHGTGTHEQY
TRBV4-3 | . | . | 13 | ASSQGTANNSPLH
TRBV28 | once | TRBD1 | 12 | ASTTGGIYYGYT
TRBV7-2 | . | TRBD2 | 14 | ASRSPSGGSTDTQY
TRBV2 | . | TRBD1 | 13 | ASSATGTGNSPLH
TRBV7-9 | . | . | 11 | ASSLEGAGEQY
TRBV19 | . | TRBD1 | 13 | ASRRSGTGNQPQH
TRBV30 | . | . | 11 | AWQDSPNTEAF
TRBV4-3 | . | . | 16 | ASSQGNPFAAATDTQY
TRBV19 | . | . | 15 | ASTLGQGRRGNYGYT
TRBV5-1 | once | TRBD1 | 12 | ASSLTGDHEKLF
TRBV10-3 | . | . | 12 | AISESGSTDTQY
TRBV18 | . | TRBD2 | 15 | ASSPLLAGVRQETQY
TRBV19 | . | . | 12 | ASSIGGTYNEQF
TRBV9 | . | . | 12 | ASSVATLLDEQF
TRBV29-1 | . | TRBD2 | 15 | SVGGLAGGPGTGELF
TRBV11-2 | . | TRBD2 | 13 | ASSLELAGRETQY
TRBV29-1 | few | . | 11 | SVVGGPGHEQF
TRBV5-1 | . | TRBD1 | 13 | ASSDRDRGSYEQY
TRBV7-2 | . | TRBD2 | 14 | ASSLGAGGPGDTQY
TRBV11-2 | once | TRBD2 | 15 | ASNPNGLAGGSDTQY
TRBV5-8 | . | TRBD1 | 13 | ASSFRATGGDEQF
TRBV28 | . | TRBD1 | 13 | ASRTTGGEKTEAF
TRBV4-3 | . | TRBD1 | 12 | ASSQGQGDTEAF
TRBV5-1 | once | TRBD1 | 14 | ASSPGVLAGGDGYT
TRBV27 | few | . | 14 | ASRPPVPRDKDEQF
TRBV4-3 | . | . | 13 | ASSQDLSRSQPQH
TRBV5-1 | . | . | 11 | ASSLTPYNEQF
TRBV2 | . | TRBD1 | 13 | ASSAGQARRSGAF
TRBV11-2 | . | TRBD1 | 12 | TSSLATGDEKLF
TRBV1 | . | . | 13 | TSSLGGTEKNIQY
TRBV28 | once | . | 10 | ASSLNILGYT